The 22 T cell receptor beta chains listed next were all sequenced from one sample in a study of T cell clusters in autoimmune cytopenias (dated by TCRdb to between 2018 and 2021). Sequencing used an Illumina MiSeq. TRB rearrangements were amplified by multiplex PCR using a touch-down protocol with TRB-A and TRB-B primer pools mixed in one tube. Through TCRdb reprocessing, the reads give one entry per CDR3 protein sequence; DNA is omitted. The table for this sample records thousands of distinct CDR3 sequences. The leading ten clones occupy approximately 4.5% of the sample. TRB amplification used roughly 270 ng of peripheral blood genomic DNA, 41,000 or so genome equivalents, per sample. The same data also contributed to another study, on T cell repertoires in aging, cancer and after chemotherapy.

The sample comprised peripheral blood. The source of these receptors is a human donor in good health.

The J gene is TRBJ2-2, the V gene TRBV12-3 or TRBV12-4. CDR3 length: 14 residues. The CDR3 region is CASSGRLNTGELFF.

The V gene is TRBV10-3, the J gene TRBJ2-7; TCRdb designates TRBD1, a call that cannot be tested without DNA. CDR1 ENHRY and CDR2 SYGVKD come from the germline V gene. The CDR3 runs to 15 residues. CDR3 sequence: CAISEGTGGTYEQYF.

The rearrangement joins TRBV5-6 to TRBJ2-3; TCRdb reports TRBD1, a call that lacks DNA to check it against. There are 14 residues in the CDR3. Germline assignment: CDR1 SGHDT and CDR2 YYEEEE. This CDR3 is CASSRTAGTDTQYF.

The chain recombines TRBV18 with TRBJ2-1; TCRdb's D call, TRBD1, is unchecked because there is no DNA. The CDR3 is made up of 15 amino acids. Germline CDR1 KGHSH, CDR2 LQKENI. The CDR3 sequence is CASSPARTDNSEQFF.

This clonotype is called medium-sized (0.01 to 0.1%) based on its frequency. This chain joins TRBV6-5 and TRBJ2-5; the TCRdb D gene call, TRBD1, has no DNA to confirm it. Per germline, CDR1 MNHEY and CDR2 SVGAGI. The CDR3 sequence is 14 residues long. CDR3 in amino acids: CASSYSPRGETQYF.

According to its frequency, this clonotype is medium-sized. The V and J genes are TRBV13 and TRBJ2-5; TCRdb proposes TRBD1, but this gene call is untestable without DNA. There are 14 residues in the CDR3. Germline CDR1 reads PRHDT; CDR2 reads FYEKMQ (reference sequence). The CDR3 here is CASSQNRGLETQYF.

This clonotype is identified as medium-sized from frequency. V usage is TRBV29-1 and J usage is TRBJ2-1; without DNA, the TCRdb call of TRBD1 cannot be checked. The germline gives CDR1 SQVTM, CDR2 ANQGSEA. This CDR3 has 17 residues. The CDR3 loop reads CAGGGQSGAARGNEQFF.

This clonotype is medium-sized by frequency. The rearrangement links TRBV6-5 to TRBJ2-3. Germline loops: CDR1 MNHEY, CDR2 SVGAGI. The CDR3 is 13 residues long. CDR3: CASKVEVTDTQYF.

The chain combines TRBV28 with TRBJ2-1; TCRdb designates TRBD2, a call that cannot be tested without DNA. The germline V gene has CDR1 MDHEN and CDR2 SYDVKM. There are 12 residues in the CDR3. The CDR3 protein is CASKAPSGEQFF.

The rearrangement uses TRBV19 and TRBJ1-1; TCRdb picks TRBD1, but there is no DNA to check that call. The length of the CDR3 is 15 residues. From germline, CDR1 is LNHDA and CDR2 SQIVND (reference sequence). CDR3 sequence reads: CASSSQGTVNTEAFF.

The rearrangement uses TRBV20-1 and TRBJ2-2; TCRdb lists TRBD2, though no DNA is available to test this call. There are 17 residues in the CDR3. Germline V gene data show CDR1 as DFQATT and CDR2 as SNEGSKA (reference sequence). The CDR3 region is CSARDPRLASNTGELFF.

The chain combines TRBV15 with TRBJ1-3. The V gene's germline CDR1 is LNHNV and CDR2 YYDKDF (reference sequence). CDR3 length: 15 residues. CDR3 residues: CATSRDRDSGNTIYF.

This clonotype counts as medium-sized by frequency. This sequence joins TRBV12-3 or TRBV12-4 and TRBJ2-5; TCRdb returns TRBD2, unconfirmable since there is no DNA. The CDR3 loop spans 13 amino acids. CDR3 protein: CASSTRSRETQYF.

J is TRBJ1-4 and V is TRBV6-2 or TRBV6-3; TCRdb's D gene call, TRBD1, goes unchecked for lack of DNA. Per germline, CDR1 MNHEY and CDR2 SVGEGT. The CDR3 spans 17 residues. CDR3 loop: CASSDGGQGLANEKLFF.

This clonotype is identified as medium-sized (0.01 to 0.1%) from frequency. This chain joins TRBV6-5 and TRBJ2-2; absent DNA, TCRdb's TRBD2 call cannot be checked. The length of the CDR3 is 17 residues. Germline V gene lookup returns CDR1 MNHEY and CDR2 SVGAGI. CDR3 in amino acids: CASSRAGTSENTGELFF.

CDR3 residues: CASSSLSPVGQPQHF. The chain couples TRBV12-3 or TRBV12-4 to TRBJ1-5; TCRdb's D gene call, TRBD1, goes unchecked for lack of DNA. The CDR3 spans 15 residues.

The chain recombines TRBV5-6 with TRBJ1-3; TCRdb names TRBD1, which stays unverified in the absence of DNA. Looked up from germline, CDR1 is SGHDT and CDR2 is YYEEEE. This CDR3 has 15 amino acids. CDR3 sequence: CASSVVQGDGNTIYF.

The chain carries TRBV27 and TRBJ2-1; TCRdb's D call of TRBD2 is untestable without DNA. CDR1 and CDR2 (germline): MNHEY, SMNVEV (reference sequence). The CDR3 runs 15 residues. CDR3 region: CASSPGLAGANEQFF.

This sequence joins TRBV7-2 and TRBJ2-1; TCRdb selects TRBD1, and the lack of DNA leaves this call unchecked. Germline values: CDR1 SGHTA, CDR2 FQGNSA. This CDR3 spans 14 amino acids. CDR3 sequence: CASNPGFSYNEQFF.

Its frequency marks this clonotype as medium-sized. This chain links TRBV18 with TRBJ2-3. The CDR3 sequence is 11 residues long. Per the germline V gene, CDR1 is KGHSH and CDR2 is LQKENI. The CDR3 spells CASSPVDTQYF.

By frequency, this clonotype is medium-sized. The chain recombines TRBV19 with TRBJ2-5; TCRdb designates TRBD2, a call that cannot be tested without DNA. The germline CDR1 and CDR2 sequences are LNHDA and SQIVND (reference sequence). The CDR3 length is 14 residues. CDR3: CASSDAAGAGGTNF.

The chain combines TRBV27 with TRBJ2-1; TCRdb's D call of TRBD2 is untestable without DNA. The germline V gene encodes CDR1 MNHEY and CDR2 SMNVEV (reference sequence). The CDR3 length is 15 residues. The CDR3 sequence: CASSFRQGRRNEQFF.